This T cell receptor (beta chain) was retrieved from a study of T cells in Graves' hyperthyroidism and ophthalmopathy (dated by TCRdb to the late 2010s). Study-wide context: Peripheral blood was collected at initial diagnosis, before any treatment. To identify TCR V-J signatures that set the groups apart, the researchers used a discovery cohort of 100 patients, made up of around 42 with Graves' ophthalmopathy and 55 to 65 with stable Graves' hyperthyroidism. Whether ophthalmopathy could be predicted prospectively was tested in an independent validation cohort made up of fewer than 20 hyperthyroidism patients plus 17 patients who later progressed to ophthalmopathy. The 100 discovery patients were divided at random into training and test sets in a 7:3 ratio. The study also compared thyroid tissue and blood T-cell repertoires from about 6 Graves' hyperthyroidism patients. After blood sampling, hyperthyroidism patients were treated with methimazole at a starting dose of 30 mg daily, and ophthalmopathy patients were treated with high-dose intravenous methylprednisolone. The paper describes TCR Vbeta CDR3 sequencing of around 130 peripheral blood samples, made up of fewer than 50 ophthalmopathy patients, approximately 73 hyperthyroidism patients and 17 progressor patients.

Moderately to severely active disease, a Clinical Activity Score of at least 3, a NOSPECS grade of at least 4, and a duration under 3 months were present in ophthalmopathy patients. The study excluded patients with uncontrolled infections, other autoimmune diseases, pregnancy or lactation. Diagnoses relied on clinical symptoms, serum thyroxine and TRAb, thyroid ultrasound and orbital computed tomography. PBMCs were separated from roughly 10 ml of fresh peripheral blood using Ficoll-Paque density gradient centrifugation. Trizol reagent was used to extract total RNA, and RNA quality was then checked on an Agilent 2100 Bioanalyzer. This clonotype came up many times. It has no known antigen specificity. No clone much larger than this one lies a single base away; base qualities are absent. Amplification of TCR beta CDR3 regions was carried out from RNA transcripts. For the first round of RT-PCR on the TCR CDR3, the HTBI primer set was used together with the Qiagen OneStep RT-PCR kit. Libraries were constructed in a second round of multiplex PCR, after which size selection and purification were performed. Libraries were sequenced paired-end with 100 bp reads on an Illumina HiSeq2000. Processing in the source paper ran as follows. Raw data were processed with SOAPnuke, discarding reads with adapters, uncalled bases, mean Phred below 15, or no exact constant-primer or identifier match. High-quality paired reads were merged using COPE v1.2.5, and each unique nucleotide sequence was defined as a clonotype. Clonotypes were aligned to IMGT TRBV, TRBD and TRBJ reference segments using MiTCR v1.1. Analysis was restricted to V-J combinations with a frequency above 0.0001, which covered 98% to 99.2% of repertoires. The TCS score was defined as the ratio of F50 (clonal expansion) to E x V (chaos), calculated using BLOSUM62-based TCRdist between CDR3 peptides within each V-J. Welch's t-statistics and random forest reduced roughly 530 V-J features to some 14, which were used in a naive Bayes classifier (R e1071). TCRdb's own reprocessing of the public reads used fastp at Q25 and MiXCR and kept productive beta chains. Identical CDR3 proteins give one entry, which carries the most common genes and DNA. These V and J calls rely on TCRdb rather than the paper's analysis. Recorded for this sample are 700,000 or so distinct CDR3 sequences; about 14% of them occurred a single time. Around 13% of the sample belongs to the ten largest clones.

Trimming costs V 2 bases and J 1 base, and their ends lie 16 bases apart. The germline V gene supplies CDR1 SGHTA and CDR2 FQGNSA. The CDR3 covers 17 residues, taking in both the cysteine and the phenylalanine. Of all the DNA, just the CDR3 is kept, 51 bases in frame from base 1. What the research found in general, with its limitations: Most expanded thyroid clonotypes (frequency above 0.001) were also found in blood, which suggests that blood repertoires may mirror thyroid immune responses. A model built on a 13 V-J signature distinguished ophthalmopathy from stable hyperthyroidism, reaching around 88% sensitivity and about 81% specificity in cross-validation and 80%/75% in testing. In validation, progression to ophthalmopathy was predicted by the model with around 71% sensitivity and about 72% specificity, a median of about 6.4 months before onset. Sample size was not statistically predetermined, and investigators were not blinded to group allocation.

The sequence was obtained from a woman between 45 and 65 years old with Graves' ophthalmopathy. Sequenced input: blood. The chain links TRBV7-2 with TRBJ2-3; the D region possibly corresponds to TRBD2 (5 bases align). CDR3 reads: CASSLTGRPRGTDTQYF. The base sequence is TGTGCCAGCAGCTTAACCGGCCGGCCGAGGGGCACAGATACGCAGTATTTT.